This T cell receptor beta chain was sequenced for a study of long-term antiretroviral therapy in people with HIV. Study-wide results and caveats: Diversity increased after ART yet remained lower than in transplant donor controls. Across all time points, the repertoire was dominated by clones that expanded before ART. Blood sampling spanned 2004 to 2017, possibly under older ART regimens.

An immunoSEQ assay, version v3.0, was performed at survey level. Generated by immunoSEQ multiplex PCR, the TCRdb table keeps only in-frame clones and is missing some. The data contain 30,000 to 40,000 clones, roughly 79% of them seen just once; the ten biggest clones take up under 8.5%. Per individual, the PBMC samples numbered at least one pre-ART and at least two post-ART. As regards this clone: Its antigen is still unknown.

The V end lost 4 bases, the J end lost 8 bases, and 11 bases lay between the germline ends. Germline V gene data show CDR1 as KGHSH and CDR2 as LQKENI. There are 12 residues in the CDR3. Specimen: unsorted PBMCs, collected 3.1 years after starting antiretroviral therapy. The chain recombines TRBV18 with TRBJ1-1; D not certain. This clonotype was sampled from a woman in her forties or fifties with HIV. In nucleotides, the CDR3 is TGTGCCAGCTCACGTCGGCAGGACGAAGCTTTCTTT. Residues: CASSRRQDEAFF.